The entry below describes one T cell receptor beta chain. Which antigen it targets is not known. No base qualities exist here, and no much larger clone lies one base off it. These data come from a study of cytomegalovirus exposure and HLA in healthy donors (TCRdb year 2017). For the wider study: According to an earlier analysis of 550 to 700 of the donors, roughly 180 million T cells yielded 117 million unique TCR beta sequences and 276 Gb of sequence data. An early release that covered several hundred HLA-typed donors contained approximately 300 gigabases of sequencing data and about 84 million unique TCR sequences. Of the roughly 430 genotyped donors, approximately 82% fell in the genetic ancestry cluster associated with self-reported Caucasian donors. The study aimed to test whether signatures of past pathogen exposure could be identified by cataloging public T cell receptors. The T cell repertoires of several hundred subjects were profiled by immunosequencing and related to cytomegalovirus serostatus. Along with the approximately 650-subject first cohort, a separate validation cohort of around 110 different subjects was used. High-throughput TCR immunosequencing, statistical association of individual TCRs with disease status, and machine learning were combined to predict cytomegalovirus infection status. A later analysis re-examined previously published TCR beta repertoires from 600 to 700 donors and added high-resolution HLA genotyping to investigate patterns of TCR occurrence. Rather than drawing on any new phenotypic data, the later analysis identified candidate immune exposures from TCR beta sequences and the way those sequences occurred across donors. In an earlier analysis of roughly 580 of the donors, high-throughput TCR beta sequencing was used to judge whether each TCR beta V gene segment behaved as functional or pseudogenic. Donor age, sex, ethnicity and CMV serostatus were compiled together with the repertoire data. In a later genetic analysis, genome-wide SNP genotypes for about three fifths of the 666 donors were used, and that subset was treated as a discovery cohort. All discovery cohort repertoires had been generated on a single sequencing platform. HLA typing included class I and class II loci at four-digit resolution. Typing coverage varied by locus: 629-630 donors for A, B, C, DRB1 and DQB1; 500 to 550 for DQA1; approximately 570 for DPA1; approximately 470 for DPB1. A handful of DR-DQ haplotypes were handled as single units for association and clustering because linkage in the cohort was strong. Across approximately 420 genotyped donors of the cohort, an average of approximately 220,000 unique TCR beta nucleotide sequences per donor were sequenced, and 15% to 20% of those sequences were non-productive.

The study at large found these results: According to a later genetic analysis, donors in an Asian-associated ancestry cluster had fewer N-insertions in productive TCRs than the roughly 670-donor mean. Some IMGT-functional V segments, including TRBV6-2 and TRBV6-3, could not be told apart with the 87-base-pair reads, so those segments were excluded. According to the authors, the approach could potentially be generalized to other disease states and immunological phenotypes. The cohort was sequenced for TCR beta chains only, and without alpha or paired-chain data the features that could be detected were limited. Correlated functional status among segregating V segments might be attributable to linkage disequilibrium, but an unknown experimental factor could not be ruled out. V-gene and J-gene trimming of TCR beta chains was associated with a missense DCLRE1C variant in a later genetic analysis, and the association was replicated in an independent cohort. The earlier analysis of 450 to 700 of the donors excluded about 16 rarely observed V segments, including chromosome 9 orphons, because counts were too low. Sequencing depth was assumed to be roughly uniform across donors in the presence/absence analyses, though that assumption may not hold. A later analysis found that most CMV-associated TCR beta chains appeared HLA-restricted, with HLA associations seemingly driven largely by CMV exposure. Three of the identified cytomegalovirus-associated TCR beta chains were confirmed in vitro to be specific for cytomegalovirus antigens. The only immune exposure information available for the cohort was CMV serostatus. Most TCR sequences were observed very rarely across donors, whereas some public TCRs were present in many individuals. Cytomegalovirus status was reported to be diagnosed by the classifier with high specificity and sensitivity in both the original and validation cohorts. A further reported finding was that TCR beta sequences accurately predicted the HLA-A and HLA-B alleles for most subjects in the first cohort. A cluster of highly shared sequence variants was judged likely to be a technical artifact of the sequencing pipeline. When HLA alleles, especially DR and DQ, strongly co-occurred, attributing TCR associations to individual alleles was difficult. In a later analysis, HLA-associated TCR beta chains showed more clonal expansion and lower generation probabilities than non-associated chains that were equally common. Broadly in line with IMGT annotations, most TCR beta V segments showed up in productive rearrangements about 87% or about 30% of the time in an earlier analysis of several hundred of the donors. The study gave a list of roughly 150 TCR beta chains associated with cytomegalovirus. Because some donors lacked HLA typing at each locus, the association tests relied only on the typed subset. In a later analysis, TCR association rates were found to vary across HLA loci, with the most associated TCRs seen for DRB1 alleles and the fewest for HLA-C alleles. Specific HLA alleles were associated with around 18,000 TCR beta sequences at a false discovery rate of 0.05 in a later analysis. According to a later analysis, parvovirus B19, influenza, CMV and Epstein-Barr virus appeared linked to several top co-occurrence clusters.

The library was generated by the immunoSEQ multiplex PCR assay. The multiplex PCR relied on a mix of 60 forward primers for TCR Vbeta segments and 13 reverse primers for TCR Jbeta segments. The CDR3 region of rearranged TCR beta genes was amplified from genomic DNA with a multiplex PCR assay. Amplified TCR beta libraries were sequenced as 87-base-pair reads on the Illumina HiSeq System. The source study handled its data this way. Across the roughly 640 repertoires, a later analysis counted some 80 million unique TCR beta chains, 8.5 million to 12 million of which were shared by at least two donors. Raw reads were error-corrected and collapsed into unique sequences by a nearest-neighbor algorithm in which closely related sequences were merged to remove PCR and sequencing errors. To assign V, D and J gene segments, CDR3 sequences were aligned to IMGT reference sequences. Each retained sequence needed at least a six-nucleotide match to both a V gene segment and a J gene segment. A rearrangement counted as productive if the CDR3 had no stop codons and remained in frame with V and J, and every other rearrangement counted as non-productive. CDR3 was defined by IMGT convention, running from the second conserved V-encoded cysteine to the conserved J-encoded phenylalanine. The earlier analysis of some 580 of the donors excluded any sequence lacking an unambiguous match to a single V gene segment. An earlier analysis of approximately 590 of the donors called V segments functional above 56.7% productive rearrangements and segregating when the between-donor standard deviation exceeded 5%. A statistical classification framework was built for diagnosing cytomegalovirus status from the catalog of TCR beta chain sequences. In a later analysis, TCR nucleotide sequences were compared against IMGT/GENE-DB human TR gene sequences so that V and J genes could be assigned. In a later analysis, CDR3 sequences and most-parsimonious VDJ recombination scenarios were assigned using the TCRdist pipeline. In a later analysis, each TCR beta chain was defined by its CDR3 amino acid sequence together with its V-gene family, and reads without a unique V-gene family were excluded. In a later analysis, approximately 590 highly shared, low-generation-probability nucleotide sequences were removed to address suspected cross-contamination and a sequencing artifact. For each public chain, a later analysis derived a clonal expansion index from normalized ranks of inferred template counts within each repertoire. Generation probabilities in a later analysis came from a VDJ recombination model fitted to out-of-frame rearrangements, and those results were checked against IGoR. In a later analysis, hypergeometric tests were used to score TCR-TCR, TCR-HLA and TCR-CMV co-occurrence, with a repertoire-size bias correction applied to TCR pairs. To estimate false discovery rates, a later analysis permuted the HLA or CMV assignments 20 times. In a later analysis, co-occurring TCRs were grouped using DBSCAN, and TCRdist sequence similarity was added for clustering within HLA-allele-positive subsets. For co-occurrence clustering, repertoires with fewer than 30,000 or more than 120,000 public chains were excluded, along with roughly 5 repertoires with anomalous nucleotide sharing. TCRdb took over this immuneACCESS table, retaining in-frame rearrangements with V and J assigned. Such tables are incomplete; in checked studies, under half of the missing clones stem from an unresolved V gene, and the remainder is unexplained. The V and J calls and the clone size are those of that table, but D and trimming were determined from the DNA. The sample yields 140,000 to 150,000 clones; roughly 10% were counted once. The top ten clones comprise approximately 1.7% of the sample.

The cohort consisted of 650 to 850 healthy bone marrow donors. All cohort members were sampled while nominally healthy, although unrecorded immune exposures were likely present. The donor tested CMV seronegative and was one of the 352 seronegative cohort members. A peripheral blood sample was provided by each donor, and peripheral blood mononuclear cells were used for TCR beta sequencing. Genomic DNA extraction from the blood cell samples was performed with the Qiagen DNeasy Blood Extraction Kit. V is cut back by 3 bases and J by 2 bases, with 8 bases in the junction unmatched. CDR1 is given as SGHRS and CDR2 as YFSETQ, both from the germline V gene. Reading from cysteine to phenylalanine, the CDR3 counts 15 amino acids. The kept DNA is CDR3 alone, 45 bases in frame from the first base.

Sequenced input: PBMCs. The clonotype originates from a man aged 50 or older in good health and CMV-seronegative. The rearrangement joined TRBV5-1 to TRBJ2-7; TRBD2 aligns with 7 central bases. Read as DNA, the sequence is TGCGCCAGCAGCTCGGGAGGCGGGGAGACCTACGAGCAGTACTTC. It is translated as CASSSGGGETYEQYF.